This T cell receptor (beta chain) was captured by sequencing in a study of blood T cell repertoires in COVID-19. For the study at large: Sites across the United States, Italy and Spain contributed samples from acute and convalescent COVID-19. The analysed material was cDNA or gDNA that came from T cells, B-cell-depleted T cells, or PBMCs.

Authors' analysis steps: Nucleated cell counts were estimated from reference gene primer amplification. TCRdb keeps only in-frame clones here, not all; method: immunoSEQ multiplex PCR. V and J calls and clone size are copied from that table; D and trimming were computed from the DNA. This sample carries 35,000 to 55,000 clones, over 80% of them seen once, and the ten largest clones take 6.5% to 9%. The receptor's source is a man in his 60s with active COVID-19. What was sequenced was peripheral blood.

The CDR3 is CASSMGQATTTAEAFF. CDR3 coding DNA: TGTGCCAGTAGTATGGGACAGGCCACGACTACCGCTGAAGCTTTCTTT. This chain joins TRBV19 and TRBJ1-1; the match to TRBD1 covers 8 bases. The CDR3 is 16 amino acids. With 3 bases clipped from V and 6 bases from J, the junction kept 12 bases outside the gene matches. The germline V gene encodes CDR1 LNHDA and CDR2 SQIVND (reference sequence).